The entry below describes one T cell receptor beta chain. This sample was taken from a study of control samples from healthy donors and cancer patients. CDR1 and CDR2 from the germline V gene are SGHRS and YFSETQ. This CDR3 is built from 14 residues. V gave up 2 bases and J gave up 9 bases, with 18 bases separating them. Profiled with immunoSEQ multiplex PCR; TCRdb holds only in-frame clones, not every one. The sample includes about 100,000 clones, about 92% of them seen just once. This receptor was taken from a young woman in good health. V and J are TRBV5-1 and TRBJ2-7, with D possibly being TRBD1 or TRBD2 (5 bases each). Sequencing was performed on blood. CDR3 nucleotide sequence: TGCGCCAGCAGCTTAGGGACGGGCCTACGAGGGCAGTACTTC. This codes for CASSLGTGLRGQYF.